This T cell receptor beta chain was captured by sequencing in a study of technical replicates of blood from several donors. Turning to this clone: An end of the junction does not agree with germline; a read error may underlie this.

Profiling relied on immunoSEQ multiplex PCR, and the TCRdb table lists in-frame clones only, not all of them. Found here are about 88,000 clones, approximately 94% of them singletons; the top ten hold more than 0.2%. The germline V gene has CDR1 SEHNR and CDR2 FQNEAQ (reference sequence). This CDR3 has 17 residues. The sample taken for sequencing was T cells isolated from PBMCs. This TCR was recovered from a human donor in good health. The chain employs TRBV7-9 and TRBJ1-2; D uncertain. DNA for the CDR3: TGTGCCAGCAGTTTAGCCGGGATTCACAGTTTTCAGTATGGCTACACCTTC. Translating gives CASSLAGIHSFQYGYTF.